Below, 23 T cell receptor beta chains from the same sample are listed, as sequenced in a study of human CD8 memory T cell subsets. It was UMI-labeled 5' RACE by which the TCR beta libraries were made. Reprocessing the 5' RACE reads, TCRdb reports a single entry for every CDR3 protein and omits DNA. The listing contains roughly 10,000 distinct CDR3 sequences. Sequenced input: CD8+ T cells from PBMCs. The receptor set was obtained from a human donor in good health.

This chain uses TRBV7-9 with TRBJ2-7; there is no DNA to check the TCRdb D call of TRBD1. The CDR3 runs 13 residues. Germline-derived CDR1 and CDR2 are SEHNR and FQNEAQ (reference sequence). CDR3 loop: CASSHGGSYEQYF.

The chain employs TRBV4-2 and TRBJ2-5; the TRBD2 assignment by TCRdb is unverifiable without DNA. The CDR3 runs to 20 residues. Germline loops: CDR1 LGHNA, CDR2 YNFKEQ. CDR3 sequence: CASSQDFPPTGRSQRETQYF.

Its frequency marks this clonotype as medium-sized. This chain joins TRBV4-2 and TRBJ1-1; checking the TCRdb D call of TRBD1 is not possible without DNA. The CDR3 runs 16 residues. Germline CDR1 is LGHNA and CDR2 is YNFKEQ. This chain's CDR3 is CASSQGGLNLNTEAFF.

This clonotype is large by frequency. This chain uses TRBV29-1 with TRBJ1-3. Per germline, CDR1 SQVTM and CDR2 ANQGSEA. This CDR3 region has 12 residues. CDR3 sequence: CSATDGEGTIYF. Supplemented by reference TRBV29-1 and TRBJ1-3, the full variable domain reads SAVISQKPSRDICQRGTSLTIQCQVDSQVTMMFWYRQQPGQSLTLIATANQGSEATYESGFVIDKFPISRPNLTFSTLTVSNMSPEDSSIYLCSATDGEGTIYFGEGSWLTVV.

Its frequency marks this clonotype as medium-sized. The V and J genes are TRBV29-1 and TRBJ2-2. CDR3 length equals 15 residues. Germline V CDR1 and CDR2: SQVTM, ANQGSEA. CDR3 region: CSVDTGLLHTGELFF.

The CDR3 reads CATSEPLTGEQYF. V is TRBV24-1 and J is TRBJ2-7; there is no DNA to check the TCRdb D call of TRBD1. CDR1 and CDR2 (germline): KGHDR, SFDVKD. The CDR3 runs 13 residues.

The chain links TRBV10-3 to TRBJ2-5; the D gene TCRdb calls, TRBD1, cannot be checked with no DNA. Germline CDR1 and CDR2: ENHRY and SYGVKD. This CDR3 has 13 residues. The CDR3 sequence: CAISERGLETQYF.

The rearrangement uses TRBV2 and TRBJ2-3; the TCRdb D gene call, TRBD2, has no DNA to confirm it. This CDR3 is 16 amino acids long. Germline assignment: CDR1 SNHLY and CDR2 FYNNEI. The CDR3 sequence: CASRGLAGPRTDTQYF. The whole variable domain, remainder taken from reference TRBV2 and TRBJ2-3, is EPEVTQTPSHQVTQMGQEVILRCVPISNHLYFYWYRQILGQKVEFLVSFYNNEISEKSEIFDDQFSVERPDGSNFTLKIRSTKLEDSAMYFCASRGLAGPRTDTQYFGPGTRLTVL.

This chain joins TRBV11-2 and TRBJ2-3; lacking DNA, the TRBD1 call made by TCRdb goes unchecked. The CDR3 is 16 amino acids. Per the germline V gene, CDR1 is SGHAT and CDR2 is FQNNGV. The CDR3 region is CASSFLGLRGTDTQYF.

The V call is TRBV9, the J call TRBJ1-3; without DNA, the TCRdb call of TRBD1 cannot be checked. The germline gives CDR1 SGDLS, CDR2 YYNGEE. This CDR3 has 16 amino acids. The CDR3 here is CASSSDGGGAGNTIYF.

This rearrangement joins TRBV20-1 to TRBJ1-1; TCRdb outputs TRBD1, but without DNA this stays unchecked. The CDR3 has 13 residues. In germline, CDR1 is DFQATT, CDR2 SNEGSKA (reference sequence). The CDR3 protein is CSARTLLTDEAFF.

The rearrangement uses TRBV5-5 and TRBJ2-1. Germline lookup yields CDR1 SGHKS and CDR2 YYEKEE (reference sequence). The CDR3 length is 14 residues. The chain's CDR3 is CASSFPGSYNEQFF.

The chain's CDR3 is CASSPGDSGANVLTF. The chain carries TRBV5-5 and TRBJ2-6; TCRdb lists TRBD1, though no DNA is available to test this call. There are 15 residues in the CDR3. Germline-derived CDR1 and CDR2 are SGHKS and YYEKEE (reference sequence).

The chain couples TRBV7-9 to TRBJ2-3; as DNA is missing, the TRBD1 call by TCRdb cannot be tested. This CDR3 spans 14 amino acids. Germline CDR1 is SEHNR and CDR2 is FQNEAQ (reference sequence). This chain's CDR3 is CAIGQGSVLATQYF.

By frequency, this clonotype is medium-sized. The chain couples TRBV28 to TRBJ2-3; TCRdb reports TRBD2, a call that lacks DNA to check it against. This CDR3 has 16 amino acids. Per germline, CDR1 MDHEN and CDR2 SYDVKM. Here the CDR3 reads CASSRRLAELGDTQYF.

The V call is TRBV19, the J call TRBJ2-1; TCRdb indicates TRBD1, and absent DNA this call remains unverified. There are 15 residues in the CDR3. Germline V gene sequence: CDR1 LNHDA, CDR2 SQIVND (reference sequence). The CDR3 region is CASSIFGNSYNEQFF.

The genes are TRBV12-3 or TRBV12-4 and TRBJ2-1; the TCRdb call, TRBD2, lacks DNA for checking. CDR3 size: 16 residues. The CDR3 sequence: CASSVTGTPAYNEQFF.

CDR3: CASSETSGSNEQFF. The rearrangement links TRBV10-2 to TRBJ2-1; the TCRdb call, TRBD2, lacks DNA for checking. The germline CDR1 and CDR2 sequences are WSHSY and SAAADI. CDR3 length: 14 residues.

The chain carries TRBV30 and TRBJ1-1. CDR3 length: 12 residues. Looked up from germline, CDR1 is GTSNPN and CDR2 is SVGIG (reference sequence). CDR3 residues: CAWSAGKAEAFF.

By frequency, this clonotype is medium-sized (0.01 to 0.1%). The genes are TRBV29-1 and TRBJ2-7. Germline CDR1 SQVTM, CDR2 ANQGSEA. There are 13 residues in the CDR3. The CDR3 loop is CSALDRASYEQYF.

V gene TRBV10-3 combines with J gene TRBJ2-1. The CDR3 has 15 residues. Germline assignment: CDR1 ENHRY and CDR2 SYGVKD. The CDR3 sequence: CAISEAGFSYNEQFF.

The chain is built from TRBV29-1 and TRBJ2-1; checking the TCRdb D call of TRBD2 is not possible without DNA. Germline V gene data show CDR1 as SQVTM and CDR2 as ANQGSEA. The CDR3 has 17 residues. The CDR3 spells CSVEAPISAGSYNEQFF.

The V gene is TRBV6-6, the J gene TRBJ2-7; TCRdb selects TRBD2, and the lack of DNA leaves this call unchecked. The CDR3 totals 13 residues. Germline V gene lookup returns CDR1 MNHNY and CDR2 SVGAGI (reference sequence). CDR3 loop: CASSDGLAGEQYF.